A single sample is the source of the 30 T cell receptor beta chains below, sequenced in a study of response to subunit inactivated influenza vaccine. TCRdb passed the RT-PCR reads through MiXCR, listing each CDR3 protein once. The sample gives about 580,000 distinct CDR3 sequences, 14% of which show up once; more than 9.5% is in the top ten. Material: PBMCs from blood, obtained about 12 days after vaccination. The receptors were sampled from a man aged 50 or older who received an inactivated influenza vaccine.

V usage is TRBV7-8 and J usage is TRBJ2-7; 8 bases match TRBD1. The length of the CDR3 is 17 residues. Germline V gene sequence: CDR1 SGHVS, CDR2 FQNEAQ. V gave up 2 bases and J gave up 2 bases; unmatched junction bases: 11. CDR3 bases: TGTGCCAGCAGCTTATTCCCTAAACCGGACAGGGCCTACGAGCAGTACTTC. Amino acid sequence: CASSLFPKPDRAYEQYF.

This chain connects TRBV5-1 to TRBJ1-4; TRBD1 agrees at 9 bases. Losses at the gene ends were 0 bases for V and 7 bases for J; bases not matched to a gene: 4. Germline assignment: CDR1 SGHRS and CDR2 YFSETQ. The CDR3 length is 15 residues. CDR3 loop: CASSLAVDRGEKLFF. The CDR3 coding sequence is TGCGCCAGCAGCTTGGCGGTGGACAGGGGTGAAAAACTGTTTTTT.

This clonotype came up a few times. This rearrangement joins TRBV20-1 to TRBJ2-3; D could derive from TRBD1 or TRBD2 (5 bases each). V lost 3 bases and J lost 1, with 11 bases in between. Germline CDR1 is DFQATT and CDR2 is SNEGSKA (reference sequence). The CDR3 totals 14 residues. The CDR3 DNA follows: TGCAGTGCTAGGACGGGGCGGGGCACAGATACGCAGTATTTT. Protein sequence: CSARTGRGTDTQYF.

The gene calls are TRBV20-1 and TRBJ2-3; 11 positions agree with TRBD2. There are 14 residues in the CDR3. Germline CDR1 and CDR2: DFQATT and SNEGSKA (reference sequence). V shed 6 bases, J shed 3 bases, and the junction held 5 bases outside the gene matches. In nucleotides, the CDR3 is TGCAGTGCAGCAATAGCGGGGGGGACAGATACGCAGTATTTT. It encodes CSAAIAGGTDTQYF.

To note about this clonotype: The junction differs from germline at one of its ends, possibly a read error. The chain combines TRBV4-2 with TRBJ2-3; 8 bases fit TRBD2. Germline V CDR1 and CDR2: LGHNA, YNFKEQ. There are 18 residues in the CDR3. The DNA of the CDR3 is TGTGCCAGGAGCCCAGCCCGAACGGGAGGGATGAGCACAGATACGCAGTATTTT. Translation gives CARSPARTGGMSTDTQYF.

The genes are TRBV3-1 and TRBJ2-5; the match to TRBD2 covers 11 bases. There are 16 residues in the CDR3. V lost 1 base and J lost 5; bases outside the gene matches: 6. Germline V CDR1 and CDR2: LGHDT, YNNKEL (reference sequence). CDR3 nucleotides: TGTGCCAGCAGCCAAGTAAAACTAGCGGGAGTCGAGACCCAGTACTTC. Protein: CASSQVKLAGVETQYF.

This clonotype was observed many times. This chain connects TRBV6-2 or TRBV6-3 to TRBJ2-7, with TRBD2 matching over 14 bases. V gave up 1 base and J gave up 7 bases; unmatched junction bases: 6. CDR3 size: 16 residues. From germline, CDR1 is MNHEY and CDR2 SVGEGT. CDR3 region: CASSYLGLAGVFEQYF. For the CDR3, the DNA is TGTGCCAGCAGTTACTTGGGACTAGCGGGAGTTTTTGAGCAGTACTTC.

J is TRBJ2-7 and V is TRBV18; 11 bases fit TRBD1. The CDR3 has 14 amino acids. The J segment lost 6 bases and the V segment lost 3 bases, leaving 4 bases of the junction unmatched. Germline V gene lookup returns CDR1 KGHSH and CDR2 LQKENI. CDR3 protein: CASSPGQGAIEQYF. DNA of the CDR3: TGTGCCAGCTCACCCGGACAGGGGGCGATCGAGCAGTACTTC. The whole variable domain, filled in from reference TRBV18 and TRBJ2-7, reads NAGVMQNPRHLVRRRGQEARLRCSPMKGHSHVYWYRQLPEEGLKFMVYLQKENIIDESGMPKERFSAEFPKEGPSILRIQQVVRGDSAAYFCASSPGQGAIEQYFGPGTRLTVT.

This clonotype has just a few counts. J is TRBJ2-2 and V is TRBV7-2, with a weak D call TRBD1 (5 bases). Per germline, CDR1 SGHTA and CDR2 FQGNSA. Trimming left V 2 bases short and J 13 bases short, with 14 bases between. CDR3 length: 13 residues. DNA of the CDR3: TGTGCCAGCAGCTTACGTGACAGCCCCTCGCTGTTTTTT. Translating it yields CASSLRDSPSLFF.

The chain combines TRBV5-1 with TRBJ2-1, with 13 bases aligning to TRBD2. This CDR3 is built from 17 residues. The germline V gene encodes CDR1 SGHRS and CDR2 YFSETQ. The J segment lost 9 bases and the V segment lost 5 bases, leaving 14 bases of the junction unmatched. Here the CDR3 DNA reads TGCGCCAGCAGTCTTTCCCCGGGACTAGCGGGGAAAGGTGAGCAGTTCTTC. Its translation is CASSLSPGLAGKGEQFF.

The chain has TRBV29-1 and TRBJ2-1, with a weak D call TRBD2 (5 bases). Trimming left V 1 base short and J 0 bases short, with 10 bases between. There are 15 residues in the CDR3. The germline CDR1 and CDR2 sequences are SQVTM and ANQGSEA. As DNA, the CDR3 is TGCAGCGTTGAAGGTTCTGGGAGCTCCTACAATGAGCAGTTCTTC. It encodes CSVEGSGSSYNEQFF.

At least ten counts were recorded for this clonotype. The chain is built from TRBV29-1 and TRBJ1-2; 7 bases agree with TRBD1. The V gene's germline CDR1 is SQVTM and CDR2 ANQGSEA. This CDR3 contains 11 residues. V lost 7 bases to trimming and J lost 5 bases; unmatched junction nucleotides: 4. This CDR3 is CSGGTVYGYTF. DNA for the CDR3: TGCAGCGGAGGGACAGTATATGGCTACACCTTC.

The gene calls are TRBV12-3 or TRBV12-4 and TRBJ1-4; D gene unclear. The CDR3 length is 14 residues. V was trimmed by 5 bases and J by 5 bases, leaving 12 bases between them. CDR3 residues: CASSPALPNEKLFF. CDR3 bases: TGTGCCAGCAGTCCTGCGCTCCCCAATGAAAAACTGTTTTTT.

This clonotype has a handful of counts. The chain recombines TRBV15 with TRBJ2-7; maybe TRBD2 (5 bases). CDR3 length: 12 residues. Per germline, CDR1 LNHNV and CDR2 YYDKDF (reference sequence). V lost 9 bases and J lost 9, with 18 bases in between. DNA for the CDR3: TGTGCCACGGCACTCGGGGAAACTGCGCAGTACTTC. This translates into CATALGETAQYF.

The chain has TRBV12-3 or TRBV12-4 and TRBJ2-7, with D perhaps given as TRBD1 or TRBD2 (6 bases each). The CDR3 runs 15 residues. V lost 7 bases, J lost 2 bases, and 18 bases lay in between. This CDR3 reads CASTQGGGRTYEQYF. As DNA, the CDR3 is TGTGCCAGCACCCAAGGAGGGGGTCGAACCTACGAGCAGTACTTC.

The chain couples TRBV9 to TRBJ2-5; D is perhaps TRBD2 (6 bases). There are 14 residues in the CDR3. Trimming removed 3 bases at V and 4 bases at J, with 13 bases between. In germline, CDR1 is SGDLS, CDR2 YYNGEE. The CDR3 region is CASSASVGRETQYF. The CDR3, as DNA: TGTGCCAGCAGCGCTAGCGTAGGAAGAGAGACCCAGTACTTC.

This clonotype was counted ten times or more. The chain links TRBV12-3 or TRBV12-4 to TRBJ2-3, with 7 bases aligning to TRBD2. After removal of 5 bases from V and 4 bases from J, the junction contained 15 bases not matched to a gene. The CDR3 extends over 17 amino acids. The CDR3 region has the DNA TGTGCCAGCAGTCCGCAAAAAGCGGGGATAGCGGCAGATACGCAGTATTTT. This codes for CASSPQKAGIAADTQYF.

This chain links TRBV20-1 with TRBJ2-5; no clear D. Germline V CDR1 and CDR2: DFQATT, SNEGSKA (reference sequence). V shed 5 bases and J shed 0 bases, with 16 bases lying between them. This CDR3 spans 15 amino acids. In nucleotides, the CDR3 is TGCAGTGCTTCGGTGTCAAGCACGTACCAAGAGACCCAGTACTTC. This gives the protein CSASVSSTYQETQYF.

For the CDR3, the DNA is TGCGCCAGCAGCTTGGAACTAGCGGGACACTACGAGCAGTACTTC. Encoded protein: CASSLELAGHYEQYF. This chain uses TRBV5-1 with TRBJ2-7; 10 bases are a match to TRBD2. The trim removed 0 bases at V and 3 bases at J, leaving 3 bases unmatched. The germline CDR1 and CDR2 sequences are SGHRS and YFSETQ. CDR3 length: 15 amino acids.

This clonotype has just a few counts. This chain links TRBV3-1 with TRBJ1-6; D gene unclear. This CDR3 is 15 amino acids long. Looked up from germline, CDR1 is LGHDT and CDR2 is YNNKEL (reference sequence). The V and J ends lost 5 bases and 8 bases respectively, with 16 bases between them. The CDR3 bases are TGTGCCAGCAGCACCCTAGACGGGTCCGATTCACCCCTCCACTTT. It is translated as CASSTLDGSDSPLHF.

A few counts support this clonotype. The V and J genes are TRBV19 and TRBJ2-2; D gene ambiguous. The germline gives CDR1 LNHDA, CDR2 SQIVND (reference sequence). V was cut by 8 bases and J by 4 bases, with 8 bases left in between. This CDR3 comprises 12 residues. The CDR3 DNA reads TGTGCCAGTGGAATATTCACCGGGGAGCTGTTTTTT. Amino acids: CASGIFTGELFF.

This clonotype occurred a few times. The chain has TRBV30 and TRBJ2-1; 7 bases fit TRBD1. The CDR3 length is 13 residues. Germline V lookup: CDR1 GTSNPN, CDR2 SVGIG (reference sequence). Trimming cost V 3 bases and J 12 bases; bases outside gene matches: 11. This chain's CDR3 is CAWSRTGQGGQFF. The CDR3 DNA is TGTGCCTGGAGCCGGACAGGCCAAGGGGGGCAGTTCTTC.

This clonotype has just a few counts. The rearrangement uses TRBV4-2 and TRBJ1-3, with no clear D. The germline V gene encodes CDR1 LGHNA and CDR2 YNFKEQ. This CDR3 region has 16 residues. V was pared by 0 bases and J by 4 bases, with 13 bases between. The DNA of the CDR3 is TGTGCCAGCAGCCAAGAGCCAGCGGCCCTCGGAAACACCATATATTTT. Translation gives CASSQEPAALGNTIYF.

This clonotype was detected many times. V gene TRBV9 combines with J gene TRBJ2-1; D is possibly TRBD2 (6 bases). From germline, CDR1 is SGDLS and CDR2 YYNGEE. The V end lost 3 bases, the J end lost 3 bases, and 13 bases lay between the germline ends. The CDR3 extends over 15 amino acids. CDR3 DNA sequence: TGTGCCAGCAGCGCCCAGGGACTTTTCTACAATGAGCAGTTCTTC. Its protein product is CASSAQGLFYNEQFF. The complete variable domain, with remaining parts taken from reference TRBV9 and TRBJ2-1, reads DSGVTQTPKHLITATGQRVTLRCSPRSGDLSVYWYQQSLDQGLQFLIQYYNGEERAKGNILERFSAQQFPDLHSELNLSSLELGDSALYFCASSAQGLFYNEQFFGPGTRLTVL.

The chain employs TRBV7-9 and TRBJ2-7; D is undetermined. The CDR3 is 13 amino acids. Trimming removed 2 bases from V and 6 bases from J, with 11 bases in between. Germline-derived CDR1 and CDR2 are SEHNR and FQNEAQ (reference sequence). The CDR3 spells CASSLKWGSEQYF. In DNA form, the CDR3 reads TGTGCCAGCAGCTTAAAGTGGGGATCCGAGCAGTACTTC.

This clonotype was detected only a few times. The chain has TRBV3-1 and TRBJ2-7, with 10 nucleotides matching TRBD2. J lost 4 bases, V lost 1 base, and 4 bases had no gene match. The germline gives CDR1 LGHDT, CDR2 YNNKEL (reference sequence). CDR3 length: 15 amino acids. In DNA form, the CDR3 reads TGTGCCAGCAGCCAAGCTAGCGGGGGAATGTACGAGCAGTACTTC. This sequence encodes CASSQASGGMYEQYF.

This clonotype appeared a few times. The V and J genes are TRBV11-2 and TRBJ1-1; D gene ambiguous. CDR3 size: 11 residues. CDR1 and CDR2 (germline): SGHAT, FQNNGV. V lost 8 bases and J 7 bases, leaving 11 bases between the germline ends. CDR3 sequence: CASGATSEAFF. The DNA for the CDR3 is TGTGCCAGCGGCGCGACGAGTGAAGCTTTCTTT.

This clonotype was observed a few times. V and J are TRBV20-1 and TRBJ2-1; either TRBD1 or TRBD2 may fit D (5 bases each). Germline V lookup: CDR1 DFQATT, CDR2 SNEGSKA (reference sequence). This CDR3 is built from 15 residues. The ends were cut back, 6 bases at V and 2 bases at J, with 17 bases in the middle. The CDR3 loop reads CSAGANRQAYNEQFF. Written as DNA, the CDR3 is TGCAGTGCCGGGGCGAACAGGCAGGCCTACAATGAGCAGTTCTTC.

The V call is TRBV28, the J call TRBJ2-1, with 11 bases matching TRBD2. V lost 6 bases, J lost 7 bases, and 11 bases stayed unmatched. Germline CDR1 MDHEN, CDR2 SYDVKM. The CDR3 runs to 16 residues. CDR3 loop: CASSPSLAGAQNEQFF. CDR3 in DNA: TGTGCCAGCAGCCCATCACTAGCGGGAGCCCAAAATGAGCAGTTCTTC.

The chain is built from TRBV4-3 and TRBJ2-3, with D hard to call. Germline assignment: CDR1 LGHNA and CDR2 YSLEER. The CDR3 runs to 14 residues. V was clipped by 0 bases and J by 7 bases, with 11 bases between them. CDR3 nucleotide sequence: TGCGCCAGCAGCCAAGAGCTCGGACCCCATACGCAGTATTTT. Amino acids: CASSQELGPHTQYF.